Listed below are T cell receptor beta chains from one sample, sequenced in a study of response to subunit inactivated influenza vaccine. TCRdb reprocessed the RT-PCR reads via MiXCR and lists one record per CDR3 protein. The sample lists hundreds of thousands of distinct CDR3 sequences; roughly 14% were seen once. Here the sequenced sample was PBMCs from blood, taken approximately 12 days after vaccination. Every receptor here comes from a man aged 45 to 65 who received an inactivated influenza vaccine. CDR3s include the opening cysteine and the closing phenylalanine or tryptophan. The D gene is left open where the match is weak. Only some rows state a clone size, as once, few, many or a class for expanded clones.

V gene	D gene	J gene	clone size	CDR3 DNA	CDR3 protein
TRBV20-1	TRBD2	TRBJ2-4	few	TGCAGTGTTAGCGGCGGGGGTTTCCTTCATGGGACCAAAAACATTCAGTACTTC	CSVSGGGFLHGTKNIQYF
TRBV24-1	TRBD2	TRBJ2-3	NA	TGTGCCACCAGTGATTCCGGGACTAGCGGATATACGCAGTATTTT	CATSDSGTSGYTQYF
TRBV28	NA	TRBJ1-1	NA	TGTGCCAGCAGTTTCCCGGGTCGGGGAGGGCCGCATGGAACTGAAGCTTTCTTT	CASSFPGRGGPHGTEAFF
TRBV20-1	NA	TRBJ1-6	NA	TGCAGTGCTAGAAGGGGGTCCGCTCAAAATTCACCCCTCCACTTT	CSARRGSAQNSPLHF
TRBV29-1	TRBD1	TRBJ1-1	NA	TGCAGCGCTGTGGACAGGGCGAACACTGAAGCTTTCTTT	CSAVDRANTEAFF
TRBV20-1	NA	TRBJ1-3	many	TGCAGTGCTAGGGGGCAGGGAGGGAACTCTGGAAACACCATATATTTT	CSARGQGGNSGNTIYF
TRBV6-1	NA	TRBJ2-7	few	TGTGCCAGCAGGGACAGTGCCTACGAGCAGTACTTC	CASRDSAYEQYF
TRBV5-1	TRBD2	TRBJ2-3	few	TGCGCCAGCAGGGGTTTACTAGCGGGGAGCACAGATACGCAGTATTTT	CASRGLLAGSTDTQYF
TRBV12-3/TRBV12-4	NA	TRBJ1-1	few	TGTGCCAGCAGGACTTCCGGAGGGGTGAACACTGAAGCTTTCTTT	CASRTSGGVNTEAFF
TRBV5-1	TRBD2	TRBJ2-7	few	TGCGCCAGCAGCGTCAACCGGGACTACCCCCGCGAGCAGTACTTC	CASSVNRDYPREQYF
TRBV9	NA	TRBJ2-1	few	TGTGCCAGCAGCGTAGCTGAGAACGGGGCCCGGGACAAAGAGCAGTTCTTC	CASSVAENGARDKEQFF
TRBV7-2	TRBD1	TRBJ2-4	NA	TGTGCCAGCAGCTTATCGCCCAGGGGGCCCTTGCAAAACATTCAGTACTTC	CASSLSPRGPLQNIQYF
TRBV30	NA	TRBJ2-1	NA	TGTGCCTGGAGGCGGAGGTCCGGAGGCAATGAGCAGTTCTTC	CAWRRRSGGNEQFF
TRBV7-6	TRBD1	TRBJ1-4	NA	TGTGCCAGCAGCCAGGGACAGGGTGGAGAAAAACTGCTTTTT	CASSQGQGGEKLLF
TRBV19	TRBD2	TRBJ2-2	NA	TGTGCCAGTAGTCCAAGACTAGCGGGGGCCAACACCGGGGAGCTGTTTTTT	CASSPRLAGANTGELFF
TRBV15	NA	TRBJ2-2	NA	TGTGCCACCAGCAGAGAGCAGACAAGCACCGGGGAGCTGTTTTTT	CATSREQTSTGELFF
TRBV10-3	NA	TRBJ1-5	few	TGTGCCATCAGTGAGTCGTCTTTGGACGGGCCCCAGCATTTT	CAISESSLDGPQHF
TRBV24-1	TRBD2	TRBJ2-5	few	TGTGCCACCAGCCGGACCCCGGGGGGAGAGACCCAGTACTTC	CATSRTPGGETQYF
TRBV12-3/TRBV12-4	NA	TRBJ1-2	few	TGTGCCAGCAGTTTACCAGGTCGGGCGCCTACCTATGGCTACACCTTC	CASSLPGRAPTYGYTF